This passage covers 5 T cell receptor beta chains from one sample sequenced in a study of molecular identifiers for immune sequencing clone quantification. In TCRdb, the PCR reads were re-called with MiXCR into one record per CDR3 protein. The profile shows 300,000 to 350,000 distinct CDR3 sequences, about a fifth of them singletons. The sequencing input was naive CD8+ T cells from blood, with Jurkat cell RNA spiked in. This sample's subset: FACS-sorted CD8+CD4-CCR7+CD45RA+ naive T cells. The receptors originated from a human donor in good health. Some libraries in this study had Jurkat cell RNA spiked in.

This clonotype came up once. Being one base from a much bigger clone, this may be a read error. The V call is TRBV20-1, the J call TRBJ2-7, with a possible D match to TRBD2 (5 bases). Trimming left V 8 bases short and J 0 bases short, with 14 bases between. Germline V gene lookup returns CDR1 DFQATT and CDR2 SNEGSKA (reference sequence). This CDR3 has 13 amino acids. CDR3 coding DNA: TGCAGTACTCGATCCGGAGGCTCCTACGAGCAGTACTTC. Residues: CSTRSGGSYEQYF.

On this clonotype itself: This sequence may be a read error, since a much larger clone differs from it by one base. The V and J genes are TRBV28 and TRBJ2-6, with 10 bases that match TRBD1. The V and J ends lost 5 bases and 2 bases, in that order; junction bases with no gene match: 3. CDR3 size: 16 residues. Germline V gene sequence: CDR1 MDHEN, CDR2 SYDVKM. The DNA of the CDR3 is TGTGCCAGCAGTATGACAGGGGGCGCTGGGGCCAACGTCCTGACTTTC. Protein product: CASSMTGGAGANVLTF.

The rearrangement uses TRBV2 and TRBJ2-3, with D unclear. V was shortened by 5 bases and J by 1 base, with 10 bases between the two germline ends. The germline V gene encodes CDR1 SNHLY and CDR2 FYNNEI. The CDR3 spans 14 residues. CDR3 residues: CASSWWSGTDTQYF. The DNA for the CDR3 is TGTGCCAGCAGTTGGTGGAGCGGCACAGATACGCAGTATTTT.

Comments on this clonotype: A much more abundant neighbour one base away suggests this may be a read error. The CDR3 reads CASGRQGFNTEAFF. The CDR3 region has the DNA TGCGCCAGCGGCCGACAGGGGTTCAACACTGAAGCTTTCTTT. The chain uses TRBV4-3 and TRBJ1-1; TRBD1 matches at 8 bases. Unmatched junction bases numbered 7, after V lost 8 bases and J lost 2 bases. Per the germline V gene, CDR1 is LGHNA and CDR2 is YSLEER. The CDR3 totals 14 residues.

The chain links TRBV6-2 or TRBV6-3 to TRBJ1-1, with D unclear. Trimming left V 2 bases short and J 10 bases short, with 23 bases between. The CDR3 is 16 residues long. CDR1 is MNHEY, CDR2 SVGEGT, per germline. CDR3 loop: CASSYERGEGKFGAFF. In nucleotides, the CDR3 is TGTGCCAGCAGTTACGAGCGCGGGGAGGGTAAATTTGGAGCTTTCTTT.